This is a list of T cell receptor beta chains from one sample in a study of blood T cell repertoires in COVID-19. TCRdb's copy holds only in-frame clones and misses some; the assay was immunoSEQ multiplex PCR. The table records under 80,000 clones, roughly 86% of them present only once. Sequencing used peripheral blood. These receptors were taken from a man aged 65 to 85 with acute or convalescent COVID-19. Each CDR3 is given with its conserved first and last residue. Fields, in order: D gene, V gene, clone size, CDR3 protein. D genes are given only for firm matches. Clone size is stated in some rows and not others, as once, few, many or a class when expanded.

>-|TRBV29-1|-
CSVHGGPGEYIQYF
>-|TRBV6-5|-
CASSYDQGGQETQYF
>TRBD1|TRBV3-1/TRBV3-2|-
CASSQGQGGAEAFF
>-|TRBV28|-
CASTLRETQYF
>TRBD1|TRBV11-3|-
CASSPDRGQGYEQYF
>-|TRBV15|-
CATSIWQGYDTVLETQYF
>-|TRBV14|once
CASSQNAGLGEKLFF
>-|TRBV19|-
CASSIDLGQGLETQYF
>-|TRBV29-1|-
CSAARDRTDTQYF
>TRBD2|TRBV5-1|-
CASSLLAESTDTQYF
>-|TRBV28|-
CASSLFTGYQPQHF
>TRBD2|TRBV19|-
CASSIRAGGPSYEQYF
>-|TRBV5-4|few
CASSLQRNTGELFF
>TRBD2|TRBV5-1|-
CASSLIGGADTQYF
>TRBD2|TRBV11-3|-
CASSGGGAQYF
>-|TRBV5-1|-
CASSYRSVTVSNQPQHF
>-|TRBV29-1|-
CSVARGGVGTEQYF
>-|TRBV27|-
CASSSRSGTLNSPLHF
>TRBD1|TRBV14|-
CASSHGTAVRGTGPGELFF
>-|TRBV5-4|-
CASSLQGMNTEAFF
>-|TRBV5-8|-
CASSWETRGTEAFF
>TRBD2|TRBV4-2|-
CASSQEGGGARETQYF
>-|TRBV5-1|-
CASSLVQPSTDTQYF
>TRBD2|TRBV11-1|-
CASSLDPRGEQFF
>-|TRBV11-3|-
CASSPTAYPADTQYF